A single sample is the source of the 13 T cell receptor beta chains below, sequenced in a study of control samples from healthy donors and cancer patients. Only in-frame clones appear in the TCRdb table, and some are missing; sequencing was by immunoSEQ multiplex PCR. The data show about 110,000 clones, approximately 80% seen once. Specimen: blood. These TCRs come from a man aged 18 to 35 in good health.

This sequence joins TRBV2 and TRBJ2-2; 8 nucleotides match TRBD1. The germline gives CDR1 SNHLY, CDR2 FYNNEI. Trimming took 7 bases from V and 6 from J; bases not matched to a gene: 7. The CDR3 contains 14 residues. CDR3 region: CASKIQGAAGELFF. In nucleotides, the CDR3 is TGTGCCAGCAAGATTCAGGGGGCGGCCGGGGAGCTGTTTTTT.

V and J are TRBV11-3 and TRBJ2-2; TRBD1 or TRBD2 may be the D gene (5 bases each). From germline, CDR1 is SGHNT and CDR2 YENEEA. The CDR3 sequence is 14 residues long. V dropped 4 bases and J dropped 6 bases, with 12 bases sitting between them. The CDR3 nucleotides read TGTGCCAGCAGCTCGGGACGGCTAGCCGGGGAGCTGTTTTTT. It specifies CASSSGRLAGELFF.

The gene calls are TRBV6-5 and TRBJ1-5; 8 bases align to TRBD1. In germline, CDR1 is MNHEY, CDR2 SVGAGI. This CDR3 is built from 15 residues. After removal of 6 bases from V and 5 bases from J, the junction contained 9 bases not matched to a gene. CDR3 amino acids: CASSFQTGDDQPQHF. The CDR3 DNA is TGTGCCAGCAGCTTCCAGACAGGGGACGATCAGCCCCAGCATTTT.

J is TRBJ2-7 and V is TRBV28; possible D gene TRBD1, 7 bases. CDR1 and CDR2 (germline): MDHEN, SYDVKM. This CDR3 has 15 residues. Trimming took off 2 bases at V and 1 base at J, with 12 bases between the two ends. CDR3 nucleotide sequence: TGTGCCAGCAGTTTAGGTCCAGGGGGGTCCTACGAGCAGTACTTC. Its translation: CASSLGPGGSYEQYF.

This clone was observed once. The J gene is TRBJ2-6, the V gene TRBV3-1 (or the pseudogene TRBV3-2); a possible D gene is TRBD1 (6 bases). CDR1 LGHDT and CDR2 YNNKEL come from the germline V gene (reference sequence). This CDR3 region has 17 residues. Trimming removed 4 bases at V and 0 bases at J, with 13 bases between. CDR3 residues: CASSPDSSRSGANVLTF. The CDR3 DNA reads as TGTGCCAGCAGCCCGGACAGTTCGCGCTCTGGGGCCAACGTCCTGACTTTC.

The J gene is TRBJ1-5, the V gene TRBV6-5, with 9 bases fitting TRBD1. The CDR3 covers 15 residues. Germline CDR1 and CDR2: MNHEY and SVGAGI. The V and J ends lost 6 bases and 5 bases, in that order; junction bases with no gene match: 8. The CDR3 loop is CASRLDRGDHQPQHF. CDR3 sequence (DNA): TGTGCCAGCAGACTCGACAGGGGGGACCATCAGCCCCAGCATTTT.

The V and J genes are TRBV19 and TRBJ1-3, with D perhaps TRBD1 (5 bases). The CDR3 has 15 amino acids. CDR1 LNHDA and CDR2 SQIVND come from the germline V gene (reference sequence). Trimming shortened V by 6 bases and J by 0 bases, and 12 bases separated the two germline ends. The CDR3 region has the DNA TGTGCCAGTAGAGCACAGGACTTCTCTGGAAACACCATATATTTT. Amino acid sequence: CASRAQDFSGNTIYF. Full variable domain (missing parts from reference TRBV19 and TRBJ1-3): DGGITQSPKYLFRKEGQNVTLSCEQNLNHDAMYWYRQDPGQGLRLIYYSQIVNDFQKGDIAEGYSVSREKKESFPLTVTSAQKNPTAFYLCASRAQDFSGNTIYFGEGSWLTVV.

The chain combines TRBV18 with TRBJ2-7; 7 nucleotides agree with TRBD1. This CDR3 has 13 amino acids. V shed 3 bases and J 5 bases; nucleotides not matched to a gene: 4. Germline values: CDR1 KGHSH, CDR2 LQKENI. Here the CDR3 DNA reads TGTGCCAGCTCACCCGGGACAGCCGACGAGCAGTACTTC. Protein product: CASSPGTADEQYF.

This chain connects TRBV24-1 to TRBJ1-5; D may be TRBD1 (6 bases). The germline V and J ends were trimmed by 2 bases and 0 bases, with 10 bases remaining between them. Germline-derived CDR1 and CDR2 are KGHDR and SFDVKD. The CDR3 has 16 residues. The CDR3 DNA follows: TGTGCCACCAGTGATTCAAGACAGGATAGCAATCAGCCCCAGCATTTT. It is translated as CATSDSRQDSNQPQHF.

This chain links TRBV6-6 with TRBJ1-2, with no clear D. Germline V gene sequence: CDR1 MNHNY, CDR2 SVGAGI (reference sequence). Deletions cut 6 bases from V and 8 bases from J, with 10 bases between. This CDR3 spans 11 amino acids. The CDR3 is CASSPTRGYTF. Written as DNA, the CDR3 is TGTGCCAGCAGCCCAACGCGGGGCTACACCTTC.

The chain uses TRBV7-9 and TRBJ1-6; D uncertain. Germline V gene lookup returns CDR1 SEHNR and CDR2 FQNEAQ (reference sequence). The CDR3 contains 16 residues. V was shortened by 8 bases and J by 3 bases, with 17 bases between the two germline ends. The CDR3 sequence is CASSKGTGFYNSPLHF. Written as DNA, the CDR3 is TGTGCCAGCTCTAAGGGCACCGGGTTCTATAATTCACCCCTCCACTTT.

J is TRBJ2-7 and V is TRBV7-2; 10 positions agree with TRBD1. V shed 5 bases and J 2 bases; nucleotides not matched to a gene: 6. The CDR3 totals 15 residues. CDR1 is SGHTA and CDR2 is FQGNSA in the germline V gene. The CDR3 nucleotides are TGTGCCAGCAGCCCCGACAGGGGGCTAACCTACGAGCAGTACTTC. Its protein product is CASSPDRGLTYEQYF.

Concerning this clone itself: The sample has other DNA sequences that encode this CDR3 too. V is TRBV7-9 and J is TRBJ1-5, with D perhaps matching TRBD1 (5 bases). The CDR3 contains 14 residues. Germline V gene data show CDR1 as SEHNR and CDR2 as FQNEAQ (reference sequence). The V end lost 1 base, the J end lost 4 bases, and 8 bases lay between the germline ends. This chain's CDR3 is CASSLGQTNQPQHF. The CDR3 region has the DNA TGTGCCAGCAGCTTAGGACAGACGAATCAGCCCCAGCATTTT.